These 31 T cell receptor beta chains came from one sample sequenced in a study of T cells in women clearing cervical HPV infection. Generated by immunoSEQ multiplex PCR, the TCRdb table keeps only in-frame clones and is missing some. Here the sample table reports 19,000 or so clones. Sequenced material: blood buffy coat. The source of these receptors is a woman aged 18-70 years with a cervical HPV16 infection that either progressed to CIN3+ or cleared (not recorded which).

As for this clone: With the read ending 3 residues before the CDR3 end, the germline J gene is used to fill in that end. The chain carries TRBV20-1 and TRBJ2-5; TRBD2 matches 10 bases. Per germline, CDR1 DFQATT and CDR2 SNEGSKA (reference sequence). V shed 4 bases and J 5 bases; nucleotides not matched to a gene: 7. CDR3 length: 14 residues. Here the CDR3 reads CSAIPPLAGETQYF. The DNA read from the CDR3 is TGCAGTGCTATACCCCCACTAGCGGGGGAGACC.

In the case of this clone: The CDR3 is cut off 3 residues early in the read; its end comes from the germline J gene. The chain is built from TRBV20-1 and TRBJ2-5; 8 bases line up with TRBD2. Trimming removed 0 bases from V and 4 bases from J; junction bases left unmatched: 7. The CDR3 is made up of 15 amino acids. Looked up from germline, CDR1 is DFQATT and CDR2 is SNEGSKA (reference sequence). The CDR3 bases that were read are TGCAGTGCTAGAGACTTACTAGCGGTAGGAGAGACC. It encodes CSARDLLAVGET. The CDR3 as a whole reads CSARDLLAVGETQYF.

About this clone itself: The read halts 3 residues ahead of the CDR3 end, with the missing end drawn from the germline J gene. V usage is TRBV5-1 and J usage is TRBJ2-2; perhaps TRBD1 as D (6 bases). The CDR3 is made up of 17 amino acids. Germline CDR1 is SGHRS and CDR2 is YFSETQ. The V end was cut by 4 bases, the J end by 0 bases, with 16 bases between. The sequenced CDR3 bases are TGCGCCAGCAGCCCTTCCGGGACACGTACGAACACCGGGGAG. Translating gives CASSPSGTRTNTGE. The whole CDR3 sequence is CASSPSGTRTNTGELFF.

Concerning this clone itself: With the read ending 3 residues before the CDR3 end, the germline J gene is used to fill in that end. The chain combines TRBV20-1 with TRBJ2-1; D might be TRBD2 (5 bases). This CDR3 has 13 amino acids. CDR1 and CDR2 from the germline V gene are DFQATT and SNEGSKA (reference sequence). V lost 5 bases and J 3 bases, leaving 11 bases between the germline ends. CDR3 protein: CSAASGDYNEQFF. The covered CDR3 bases are TGCAGTGCTGCGAGCGGAGACTACAATGAG.

A note on this clone: The read stops 3 residues short of the end of the CDR3; the missing end is completed from the germline J gene. The V gene is TRBV5-6, the J gene TRBJ1-1; D ambiguous. The V gene lost 1 base and the J gene lost 1 base, with 5 bases spanning the gap. The CDR3 covers 13 residues. CDR1 SGHDT and CDR2 YYEEEE come from the germline V gene. The CDR3 sequence: CASSLWQNTEAFF. The covered CDR3 bases are TGTGCCAGCAGCTTGTGGCAGAACACTGAA.

As for this clone: Read coverage stops 3 residues before the CDR3 terminus; the germline J gene supplies the remainder. The chain couples TRBV5-5 to TRBJ2-5; 7 nucleotides line up with TRBD1. The V and J ends lost 1 base and 5 bases, in that order; junction bases with no gene match: 5. This CDR3 spans 14 amino acids. Germline V lookup: CDR1 SGHKS, CDR2 YYEKEE (reference sequence). CDR3 protein: CASSLTPQGETQYF. Incomplete CDR3 DNA: TGTGCCAGCAGCTTGACACCACAGGGGGAGACC.

About this clone: Coverage ceases 3 residues before the CDR3 finishes, and the germline J gene fills in the end. The chain carries TRBV18 and TRBJ1-2; no reliable D call. The CDR3 has 14 residues. Germline V gives CDR1 KGHSH, CDR2 LQKENI. CDR3 residues: CASSPPVLAGDYTF. The CDR3 DNA, read in part, is TGTGCCAGCTCACCACCAGTACTAGCGGGCGAC.

Points on this clone: The read stops 3 residues short of the end of the CDR3; the missing end is completed from the germline J gene. The chain has TRBV25-1 and TRBJ2-5; D might be TRBD2 (5 bases). Deletions cut 7 bases from V and 7 bases from J, with 13 bases between. CDR3 length equals 12 residues. CDR1 MGHDK and CDR2 SYGVNS come from the germline V gene. CDR3 in amino acids: CASTPLEGTQYF. CDR3 DNA (partial): TGTGCCAGCACACCCTTAGAGGGGACC. The complete variable domain, with remaining parts taken from reference TRBV25-1 and TRBJ2-5, reads EADIYQTPRYLVIGTGKKITLECSQTMGHDKMYWYQQDPGMELHLIHYSYGVNSTEKGDLSSESTVSRIRTEHFPLTLESARPSHTSQYLCASTPLEGTQYFGPGTRLLVL.

CDR3 DNA, as far as it was read: TGTGCCAGCAGTGCCACGGGGGGGCCGCCAGATACG. Translated, it gives CASSATGGPPDT. The entire CDR3 is CASSATGGPPDTQYF. This rearrangement joins TRBV2 to TRBJ2-3, with 8 bases fitting TRBD2. The read gets to within 3 residues of the CDR3 end, and the germline J gene fills in the rest. Germline values: CDR1 SNHLY, CDR2 FYNNEI. Germline trimming cut 4 bases from V and 4 bases from J; bases unmatched to any gene: 7. The CDR3 is 15 residues long.

With respect to this clone: With the read ending 3 residues before the CDR3 end, the germline J gene is used to fill in that end. This sequence joins TRBV5-4 and TRBJ1-2; weak D call: TRBD1 (5 bases). Trimming took 3 bases from V and 0 from J, leaving 12 bases between them. Germline assignment: CDR1 SGHNT and CDR2 YYREEE (reference sequence). The CDR3 covers 15 residues. The CDR3 region is CASSSRDRANYGYTF. The DNA read from the CDR3 is TGTGCCAGCAGCTCGAGAGACAGAGCTAACTATGGC.

On this clone: With the read ending 3 residues before the CDR3 end, the germline J gene is used to fill in that end. The chain employs TRBV20-1 and TRBJ1-3; no clear D. The CDR3 runs to 12 residues. The germline V and J ends were trimmed by 5 bases and 1 base, with 6 bases remaining between them. In germline, CDR1 is DFQATT, CDR2 SNEGSKA (reference sequence). The chain's CDR3 is CSARRSGNTIYF. CDR3 bases read: TGCAGTGCTCGAAGGTCTGGAAACACC.

Concerning this clone itself: The CDR3 extends 3 residues past the end of the read, so its final part is completed from the germline J gene. This chain uses TRBV5-4 with TRBJ2-1; D is ambiguous. Germline V gene sequence: CDR1 SGHNT, CDR2 YYREEE (reference sequence). V was shortened by 0 bases and J by 0 bases, with 7 bases between the two germline ends. The CDR3 extends over 15 amino acids. The sequenced CDR3 bases are TGTGCCAGCAGCTTGGACAGAAGCTCCTACAATGAG. It encodes CASSLDRSSYNE. The whole CDR3 protein reads CASSLDRSSYNEQFF.

Details on this clone: The CDR3 end is not reached by the read, which stops 3 residues before it; the germline J gene fills it in. The chain has TRBV2 and TRBJ2-2, with unresolved D. CDR3 length: 13 residues. Germline CDR1 SNHLY, CDR2 FYNNEI. The V and J ends lost 4 bases and 5 bases respectively, with 8 bases between them. CDR3 loop: CASSVVRTGELFF. The covered CDR3 bases are TGTGCCAGCAGTGTTGTGCGGACCGGGGAG.

With regard to this clone: The CDR3 extends 3 residues past the end of the read, so its final part is completed from the germline J gene. The chain couples TRBV19 to TRBJ1-4; 10 bases line up with TRBD1. CDR3 length equals 17 residues. From germline, CDR1 is LNHDA and CDR2 SQIVND (reference sequence). The V gene end was trimmed by 5 bases and the J gene end by 7 bases; junction bases not matched to a gene: 13. CDR3 DNA, as far as it was read: TGTGCCAGTAGTCACACCTATCTGACAGGGGGCGTTGAAAAA. Its protein is CASSHTYLTGGVEK. The whole CDR3 reads CASSHTYLTGGVEKLFF.

Note on this clone: The sequence runs out 3 residues before the end of the CDR3; the remainder is reconstructed from the germline J gene. The V gene is TRBV15, the J gene TRBJ1-4; D possibly corresponds to TRBD1 (5 bases). Germline V CDR1 and CDR2: LNHNV, YYDKDF (reference sequence). The CDR3 is 16 residues long. V lost 0 bases, J lost 6 bases, and 14 bases lay in between. The CDR3 is CATSRDRGSEYEKLFF. The part of the CDR3 DNA that was read is TGTGCCACCAGCAGAGATCGGGGGTCGGAGTATGAAAAA.

As to this clone: The sequenced fragment ends 3 residues before the CDR3 boundary, so the rest is inferred from the germline J gene. The chain couples TRBV5-1 to TRBJ2-1, with TRBD1 identical over 7 bases. V trimming: 6 bases; J trimming: 8 bases; junction bases outside the gene matches: 5. Germline loops: CDR1 SGHRS, CDR2 YFSETQ. This CDR3 contains 12 residues. The part of the CDR3 DNA that was read is TGCGCCAGCACGACAGGGTTCGATGAG. It encodes CASTTGFDE. The whole CDR3 protein reads CASTTGFDEQFF.

As to this clone: The CDR3 end lies 3 residues beyond the end of the read and is filled in from the germline J gene. The chain joins TRBV19 to TRBJ1-5; 10 bases match TRBD1. The CDR3 runs to 15 residues. The trim removed 5 bases at V and 6 bases at J, leaving 7 bases unmatched. Germline V gives CDR1 LNHDA, CDR2 SQIVND (reference sequence). The CDR3 sequence: CASSVDRGTRQPQHF. The sequenced part of the CDR3 DNA is TGTGCCAGTAGTGTGGACAGGGGGACTCGTCAGCCC.

Of note for this clone: Read coverage stops 3 residues before the CDR3 terminus; the germline J gene supplies the remainder. The chain employs TRBV18 and TRBJ1-1; no firm D call. The CDR3 extends over 15 amino acids. V lost 2 bases to trimming and J lost 1 base, with 11 bases between them. Germline assignment: CDR1 KGHSH and CDR2 LQKENI. The DNA read from the CDR3 is TGTGCCAGCTCACCAGATCAGGTGAGGAACACTGAA. Residues: CASSPDQVRNTE. The CDR3 as a whole reads CASSPDQVRNTEAFF.

Points on this clone: The read gets to within 3 residues of the CDR3 end, and the germline J gene fills in the rest. The chain joins TRBV29-1 to TRBJ2-3, with 8 bases aligning to TRBD2. This CDR3 is built from 14 residues. The ends lost 6 bases at V and 7 bases at J; junction bases unmatched: 12. CDR1 is SQVTM and CDR2 is ANQGSEA in the germline V gene. The sequenced part of the CDR3 DNA is TGCAGCGTAATAACAGCGGGAGCTTCAAATACG. It codes for CSVITAGASNT. The entire CDR3 reads CSVITAGASNTQYF.

The covered CDR3 bases are TGCAGTGCTAGTGAGGGGGCAAGTTGGAGCACTGAA. Translated: CSASEGASWSTE. The whole CDR3 protein reads CSASEGASWSTEAFF. The chain carries TRBV20-1 and TRBJ1-1; the match to TRBD1 covers 7 bases. Read coverage stops 3 residues before the CDR3 terminus; the germline J gene supplies the remainder. The junction had 11 bases not matched to a gene; V was cut back by 3 bases and J by 4 bases. Looked up from germline, CDR1 is DFQATT and CDR2 is SNEGSKA (reference sequence). The CDR3 has 15 residues.

In the case of this clone: The read ends 3 residues early relative to the CDR3; the germline J gene fills the gap. V is TRBV29-1 and J is TRBJ2-7; TRBD2 matches at 10 bases. The ends lost 3 bases at V and 2 bases at J; junction bases unmatched: 7. The CDR3 spans 15 residues. Germline V gene lookup returns CDR1 SQVTM and CDR2 ANQGSEA. The CDR3: CSVDNPAGGTYEQYF. The part of the CDR3 DNA that was read is TGCAGCGTTGATAACCCAGCGGGAGGGACCTACGAG.

As to this clone: The read falls 3 residues short of the CDR3 end, and the missing part is taken from the germline J gene. The genes are TRBV2 and TRBJ1-3; TRBD1 might be the D (5 bases). The ends were cut back, 5 bases at V and 2 bases at J, with 13 bases in the middle. Germline values: CDR1 SNHLY, CDR2 FYNNEI. The CDR3 sequence is 15 residues long. The CDR3 region is CASSLQGIAGNTIYF. CDR3 DNA (partial): TGTGCCAGCAGTCTCCAGGGTATTGCTGGAAACACC.

In regard to this clone: The read terminates 3 residues before the CDR3 end, so the remaining end is supplied by the germline J gene. J is TRBJ1-6 and V is TRBV5-1; TRBD1 is a possible D gene (5 bases). Looked up from germline, CDR1 is SGHRS and CDR2 is YFSETQ. The CDR3 runs 15 residues. Between the trimmed V and J ends, which lost 1 base and 9 bases, there was a span of 14 bases. The CDR3: CASSLSQDGRSPLHF. The part of the CDR3 DNA that was read is TGCGCCAGCAGCTTGTCACAGGACGGGCGTTCACCC.

Concerning this clone: The read is 3 residues too short to cover the CDR3 end, so that end is filled in from the germline J gene. This chain uses TRBV20-1 with TRBJ1-1; possible D gene TRBD1, 5 bases. The CDR3 sequence is 15 residues long. CDR1 is DFQATT and CDR2 is SNEGSKA in the germline V gene (reference sequence). Trimming pared 3 bases from V and 2 bases from J, leaving 16 bases between. Incomplete CDR3 DNA: TGCAGTGCTAGTAGGGCAGGGAGTTTTAACACTGAA. Its translation is CSASRAGSFNTE. The full-length CDR3 reads as CSASRAGSFNTEAFF.

With regard to this clone: Sequencing ends 3 residues short of the CDR3 end; the germline J gene provides the rest. The chain carries TRBV6-1 and TRBJ1-2; TRBD1 aligns across 9 bases. Trimming took 3 bases from V and 7 from J; bases not matched to a gene: 6. The CDR3 is 14 amino acids. Germline CDR1 MNHNS, CDR2 SASEGT. CDR3: CASSEGQGVGGYTF. Partial CDR3 DNA: TGTGCCAGCAGTGAGGGACAGGGAGTCGGTGGC.

Remarks on this clone: Read coverage stops 3 residues before the CDR3 terminus; the germline J gene supplies the remainder. The chain links TRBV28 to TRBJ2-6; the D gene is possibly TRBD1 (6 bases). Trimming took off 5 bases at V and 2 bases at J, with 10 bases between the two ends. CDR1 is MDHEN and CDR2 is SYDVKM in the germline V gene. The CDR3 consists of 15 residues. CDR3 region: CASSPRGAGANVLTF. CDR3 DNA, as far as it was read: TGTGCCAGCAGTCCCAGGGGCGCTGGGGCCAACGTC.

As concerns this clone: The read finishes 3 residues shy of the CDR3 end, and the germline J gene is used to complete it. The V and J genes are TRBV4-1 and TRBJ2-3; D remains ambiguous. Germline V gives CDR1 MGHRA, CDR2 YSYEKL. This CDR3 is 14 amino acids long. Trimming took 4 bases from V and 0 from J, leaving 8 bases between them. The CDR3 sequence is CASSPSSSTDTQYF. CDR3 bases read: TGCGCCAGCAGCCCTTCGTCTAGCACAGATACG.

Notes on this clone: With the read ending 3 residues before the CDR3 end, the germline J gene is used to fill in that end. The chain carries TRBV7-2 and TRBJ1-2, with 8 bases lining up with TRBD1. Germline V gene sequence: CDR1 SGHTA, CDR2 FQGNSA. Trimming at V came to 1 base and at J to 6 bases, leaving 7 bases not matched to a gene. There are 15 residues in the CDR3. CDR3 DNA, as far as it was read: TGTGCCAGCAGCTTAGGGGCAGGGGGCGTTAATGGC. It translates to CASSLGAGGVNG. In full, the CDR3 reads CASSLGAGGVNGYTF.

Concerning this clone: From the germline J gene comes the end of the CDR3, since the read stops 3 residues before it. The rearrangement uses TRBV7-9 and TRBJ2-7; D gene ambiguous. Trimming took 3 bases from V and 0 from J, leaving 9 bases between them. Germline V gene lookup returns CDR1 SEHNR and CDR2 FQNEAQ (reference sequence). There are 14 residues in the CDR3. CDR3 region: CASSLSTSSYEQYF. The covered CDR3 bases are TGTGCCAGCAGCTTGAGTACAAGCTCCTACGAG. The complete variable domain, with remaining parts taken from reference TRBV7-9 and TRBJ2-7, reads DTGVSQNPRHKITKRGQNVTFRCDPISEHNRLYWYRQTLGQGPEFLTYFQNEAQLEKSRLLSDRFSAERPKGSFSTLEIQRTEQGDSAMYLCASSLSTSSYEQYFGPGTRLTVT.

A note on this clone: The missing CDR3 end, 3 residues past where the read stops, is filled in from the germline J gene. This chain connects TRBV7-2 to TRBJ1-2, with 7 bases that match TRBD1. The CDR3 is made up of 13 amino acids. CDR1 is SGHTA, CDR2 FQGNSA, per germline. CDR3 DNA (partial): TGTGCCAGCAGCCGGGGACAGTCGGGGGGC. Protein product: CASSRGQSGG. The full CDR3 reads CASSRGQSGGYTF.

As for this clone: The read finishes 3 residues shy of the CDR3 end, and the germline J gene is used to complete it. The chain carries TRBV5-1 and TRBJ1-6; maybe TRBD1 (5 bases). Germline CDR1 SGHRS, CDR2 YFSETQ. The CDR3 runs to 18 residues. With 0 bases removed from V and 4 bases from J, the gap between germline ends came to 17 bases. The CDR3 reads CASSLASRTGGYNSPLHF. CDR3 DNA (partial): TGCGCCAGCAGCTTGGCTTCGCGGACTGGGGGGTATAATTCACCC.